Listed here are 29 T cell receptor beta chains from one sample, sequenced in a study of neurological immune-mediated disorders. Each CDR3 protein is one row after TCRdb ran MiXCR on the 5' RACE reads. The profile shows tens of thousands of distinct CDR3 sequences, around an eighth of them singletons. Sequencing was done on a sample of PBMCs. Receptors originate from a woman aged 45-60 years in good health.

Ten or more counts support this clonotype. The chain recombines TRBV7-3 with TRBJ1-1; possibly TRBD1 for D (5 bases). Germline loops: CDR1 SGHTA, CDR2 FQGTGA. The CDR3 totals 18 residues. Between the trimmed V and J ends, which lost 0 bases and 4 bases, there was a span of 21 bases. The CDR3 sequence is CASSLTLSGVRTGTEAFF. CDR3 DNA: TGTGCCAGCAGCTTAACTTTATCGGGGGTTCGGACGGGCACTGAAGCTTTCTTT.

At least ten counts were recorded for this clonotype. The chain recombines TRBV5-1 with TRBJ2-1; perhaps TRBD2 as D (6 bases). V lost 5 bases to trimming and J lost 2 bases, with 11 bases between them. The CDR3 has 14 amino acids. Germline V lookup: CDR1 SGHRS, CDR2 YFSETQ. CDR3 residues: CASRGGTAYNEQFF. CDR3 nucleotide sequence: TGCGCCAGCAGGGGCGGGACGGCCTACAATGAGCAGTTCTTC.

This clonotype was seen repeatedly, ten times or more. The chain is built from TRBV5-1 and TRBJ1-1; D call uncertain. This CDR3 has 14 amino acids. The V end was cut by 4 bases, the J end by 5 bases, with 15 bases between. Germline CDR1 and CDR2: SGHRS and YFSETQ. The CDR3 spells CASSPQDPGTEAFF. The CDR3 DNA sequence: TGCGCCAGCAGCCCTCAAGACCCGGGGACTGAAGCTTTCTTT.

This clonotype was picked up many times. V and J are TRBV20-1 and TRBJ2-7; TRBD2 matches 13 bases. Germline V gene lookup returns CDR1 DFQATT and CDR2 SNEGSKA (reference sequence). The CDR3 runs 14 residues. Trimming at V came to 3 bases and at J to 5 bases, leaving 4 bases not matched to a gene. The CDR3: CSASLGLAGDEQYF. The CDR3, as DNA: TGCAGTGCTAGCCTAGGACTAGCGGGAGACGAGCAGTACTTC.

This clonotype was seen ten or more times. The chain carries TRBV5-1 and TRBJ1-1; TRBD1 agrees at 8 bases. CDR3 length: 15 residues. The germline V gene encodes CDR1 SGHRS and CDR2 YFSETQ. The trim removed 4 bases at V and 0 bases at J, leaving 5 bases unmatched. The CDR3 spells CASSPGQGVNTEAFF. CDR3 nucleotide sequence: TGCGCCAGCAGCCCCGGACAGGGTGTGAACACTGAAGCTTTCTTT.

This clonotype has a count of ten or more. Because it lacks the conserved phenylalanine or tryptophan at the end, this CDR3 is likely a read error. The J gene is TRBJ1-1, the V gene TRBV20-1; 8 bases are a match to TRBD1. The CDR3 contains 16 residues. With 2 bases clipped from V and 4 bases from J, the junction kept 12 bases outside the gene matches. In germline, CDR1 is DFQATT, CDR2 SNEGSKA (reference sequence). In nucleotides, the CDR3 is TGCAGTGCTAGACCTGCGACAGGGGCTGATTTCACTGAAGCTTTCTCT. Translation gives CSARPATGADFTEAFS.

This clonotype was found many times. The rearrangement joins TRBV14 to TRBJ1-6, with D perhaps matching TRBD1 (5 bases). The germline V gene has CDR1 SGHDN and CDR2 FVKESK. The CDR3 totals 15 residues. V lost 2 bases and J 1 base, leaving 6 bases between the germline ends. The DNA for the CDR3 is TGTGCCAGCAGCCAACGGGGGTCCTATAATTCACCCCTCCACTTT. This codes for CASSQRGSYNSPLHF.

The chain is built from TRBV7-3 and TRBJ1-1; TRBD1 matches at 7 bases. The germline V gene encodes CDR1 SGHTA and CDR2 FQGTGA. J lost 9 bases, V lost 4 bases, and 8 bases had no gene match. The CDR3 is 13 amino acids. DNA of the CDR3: TGTGCCAGCAGCTCCGGGACAGTGCAGAAAGCTTTCTTT. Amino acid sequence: CASSSGTVQKAFF.

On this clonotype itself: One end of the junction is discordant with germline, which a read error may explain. The CDR3 loop reads CSATLGQGTDTQYF. The CDR3 nucleotides are TGCAGTGCTACCTTAGGACAGGGCACGGATACGCAGTATTTT. The genes are TRBV20-1 and TRBJ2-3; 8 bases fit TRBD1. The CDR3 is 14 residues long. CDR1 and CDR2 from the germline V gene are DFQATT and SNEGSKA (reference sequence).

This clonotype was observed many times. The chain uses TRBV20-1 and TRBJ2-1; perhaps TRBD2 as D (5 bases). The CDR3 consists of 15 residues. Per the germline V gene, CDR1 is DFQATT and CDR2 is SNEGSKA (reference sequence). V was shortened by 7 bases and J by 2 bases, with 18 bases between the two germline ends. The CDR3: CSVQRLPTPYNEQFF. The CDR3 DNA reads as TGCAGTGTCCAGCGGCTGCCCACCCCCTACAATGAGCAGTTCTTC.

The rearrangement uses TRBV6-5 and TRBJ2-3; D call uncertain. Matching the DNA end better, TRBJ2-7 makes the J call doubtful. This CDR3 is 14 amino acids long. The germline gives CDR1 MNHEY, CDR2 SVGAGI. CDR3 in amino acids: CASQKTGGPYEQYF. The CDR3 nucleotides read TGTGCCAGCCAGAAGACCGGCGGTCCCTACGAGCAGTACTTC.

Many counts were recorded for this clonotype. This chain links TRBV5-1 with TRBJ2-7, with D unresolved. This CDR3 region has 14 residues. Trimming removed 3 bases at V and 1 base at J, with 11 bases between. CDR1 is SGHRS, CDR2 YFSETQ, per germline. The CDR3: CASSSMGASYEQYF. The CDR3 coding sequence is TGCGCCAGCAGCTCCATGGGTGCGTCCTACGAGCAGTACTTC.

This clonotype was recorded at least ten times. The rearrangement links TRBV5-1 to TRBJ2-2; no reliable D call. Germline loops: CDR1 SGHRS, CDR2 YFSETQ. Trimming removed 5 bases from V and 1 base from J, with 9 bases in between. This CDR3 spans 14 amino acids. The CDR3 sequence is CASRLGQNTGELFF. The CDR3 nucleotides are TGCGCCAGCAGACTGGGTCAGAACACCGGGGAGCTGTTTTTT.

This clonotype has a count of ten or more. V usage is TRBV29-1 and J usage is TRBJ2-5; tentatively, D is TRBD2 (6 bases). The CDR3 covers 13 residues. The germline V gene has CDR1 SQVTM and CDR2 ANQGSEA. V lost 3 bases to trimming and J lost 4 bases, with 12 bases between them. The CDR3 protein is CSVDGGGIETQYF. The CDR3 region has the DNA TGCAGCGTTGATGGGGGAGGAATAGAGACCCAGTACTTC.

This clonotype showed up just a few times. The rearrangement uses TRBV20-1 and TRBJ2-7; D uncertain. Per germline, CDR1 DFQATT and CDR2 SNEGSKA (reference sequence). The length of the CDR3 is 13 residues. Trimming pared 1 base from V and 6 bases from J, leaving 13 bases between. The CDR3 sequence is CSARVPGLSEQYF. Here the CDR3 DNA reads TGCAGTGCTAGAGTTCCGGGTCTTTCCGAGCAGTACTTC.

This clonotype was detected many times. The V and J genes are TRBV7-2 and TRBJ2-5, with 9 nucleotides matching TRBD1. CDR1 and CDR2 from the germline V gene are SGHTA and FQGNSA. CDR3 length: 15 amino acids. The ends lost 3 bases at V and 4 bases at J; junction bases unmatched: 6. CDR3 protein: CASSFQTGGRETQYF. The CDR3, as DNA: TGTGCCAGCAGCTTCCAGACAGGGGGTCGAGAGACCCAGTACTTC. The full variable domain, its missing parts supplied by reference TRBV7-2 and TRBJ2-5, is GAGVSQSPSNKVTEKGKDVELRCDPISGHTALYWYRQSLGQGLEFLIYFQGNSAPDKSGLPSDRFSAERTGGSVSTLTIQRTQQEDSAVYLCASSFQTGGRETQYFGPGTRLLVL.

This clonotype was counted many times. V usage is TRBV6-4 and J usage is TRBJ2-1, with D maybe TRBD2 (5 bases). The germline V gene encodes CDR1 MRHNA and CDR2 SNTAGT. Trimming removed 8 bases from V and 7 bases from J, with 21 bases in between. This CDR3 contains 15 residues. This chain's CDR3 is CASSTEGRIGNEQFF. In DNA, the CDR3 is TGTGCCAGCTCAACCGAAGGGAGAATTGGTAATGAGCAGTTCTTC.

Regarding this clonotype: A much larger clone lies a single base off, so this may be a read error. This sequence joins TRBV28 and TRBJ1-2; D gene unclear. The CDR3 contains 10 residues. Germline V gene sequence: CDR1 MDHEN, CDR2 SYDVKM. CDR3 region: CARSFGGYTF. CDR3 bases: TGTGCCAGAAGTTTTGGTGGCTACACCTTC.

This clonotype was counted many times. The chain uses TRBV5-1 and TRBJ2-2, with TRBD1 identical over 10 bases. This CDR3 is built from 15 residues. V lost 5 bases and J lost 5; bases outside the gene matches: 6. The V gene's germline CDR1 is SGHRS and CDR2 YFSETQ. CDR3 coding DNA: TGCGCCAGCAGTCTGGACAGGGGGACGACCGGGGAGCTGTTTTTT. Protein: CASSLDRGTTGELFF.

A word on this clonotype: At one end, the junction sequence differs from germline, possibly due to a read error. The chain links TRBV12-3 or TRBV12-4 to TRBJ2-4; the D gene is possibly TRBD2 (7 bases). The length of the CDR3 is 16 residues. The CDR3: CARSLRLSGGGNIQYF. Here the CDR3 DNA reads TGTGCCAGAAGTTTAAGGCTCTCGGGGGGCGGAAACATTCAGTACTTC.

The CDR3: CASSLTGQAPQPQHF. CDR3 sequence (DNA): TGTGCCAGCTCACTGACCGGACAGGCGCCTCAGCCCCAGCATTTT. The chain has TRBV18 and TRBJ1-5; the match to TRBD1 covers 7 bases. Germline lookup yields CDR1 KGHSH and CDR2 LQKENI. The V gene end was trimmed by 4 bases and the J gene end by 6 bases; junction bases not matched to a gene: 9. CDR3 length: 15 residues. Drawing the rest from reference TRBV18 and TRBJ1-5, the complete variable domain is NAGVMQNPRHLVRRRGQEARLRCSPMKGHSHVYWYRQLPEEGLKFMVYLQKENIIDESGMPKERFSAEFPKEGPSILRIQQVVRGDSAAYFCASSLTGQAPQPQHFGDGTRLSIL.

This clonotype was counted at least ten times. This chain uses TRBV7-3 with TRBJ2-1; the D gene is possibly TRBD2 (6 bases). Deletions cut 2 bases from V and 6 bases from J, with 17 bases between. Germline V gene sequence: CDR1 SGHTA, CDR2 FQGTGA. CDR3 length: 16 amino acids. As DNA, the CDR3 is TGTGCCAGCAGCTTAGGGACCGGAGGGTTTCGCAATGAGCAGTTCTTC. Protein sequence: CASSLGTGGFRNEQFF.

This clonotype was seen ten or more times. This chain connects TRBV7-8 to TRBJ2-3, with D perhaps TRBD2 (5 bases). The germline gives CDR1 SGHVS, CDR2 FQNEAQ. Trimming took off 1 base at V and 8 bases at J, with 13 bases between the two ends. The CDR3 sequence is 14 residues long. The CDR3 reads CASSLVRSEGTQYF. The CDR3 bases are TGTGCCAGCAGCTTAGTAAGAAGCGAGGGTACGCAGTATTTT.

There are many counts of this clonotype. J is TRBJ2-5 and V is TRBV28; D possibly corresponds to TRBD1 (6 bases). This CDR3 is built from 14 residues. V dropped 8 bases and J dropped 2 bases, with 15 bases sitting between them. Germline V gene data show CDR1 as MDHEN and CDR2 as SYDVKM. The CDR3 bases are TGTGCCAGCTCCTCCCGGGACACACAAGAGACCCAGTACTTC. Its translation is CASSSRDTQETQYF.

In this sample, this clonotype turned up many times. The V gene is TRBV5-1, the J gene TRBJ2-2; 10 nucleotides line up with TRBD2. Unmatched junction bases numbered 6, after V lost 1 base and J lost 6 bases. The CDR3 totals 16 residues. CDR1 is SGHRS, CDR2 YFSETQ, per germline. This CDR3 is CASSLLAGVSSGELFF. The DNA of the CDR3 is TGCGCCAGCAGCTTGCTAGCGGGGGTCTCGTCCGGGGAGCTGTTTTTT.

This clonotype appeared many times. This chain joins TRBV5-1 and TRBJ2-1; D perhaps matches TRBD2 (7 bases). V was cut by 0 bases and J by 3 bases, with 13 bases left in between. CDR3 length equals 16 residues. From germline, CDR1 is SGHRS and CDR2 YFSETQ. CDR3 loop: CASSLVPGGGYNEQFF. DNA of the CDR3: TGCGCCAGCAGCTTGGTCCCGGGGGGCGGCTACAATGAGCAGTTCTTC.

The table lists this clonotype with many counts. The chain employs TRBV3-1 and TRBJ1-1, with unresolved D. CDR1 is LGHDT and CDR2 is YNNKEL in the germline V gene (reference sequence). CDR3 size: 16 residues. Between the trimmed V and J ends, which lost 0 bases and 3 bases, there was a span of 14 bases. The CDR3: CASSQDRRIKDTEAFF. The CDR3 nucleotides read TGTGCCAGCAGCCAAGACCGGAGGATTAAGGACACTGAAGCTTTCTTT. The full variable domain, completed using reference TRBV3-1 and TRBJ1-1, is DTAVSQTPKYLVTQMGNDKSIKCEQNLGHDTMYWYKQDSKKFLKIMFSYNNKELIINETVPNRFSPKSPDKAHLNLHINSLELGDSAVYFCASSQDRRIKDTEAFFGQGTRLTVV.

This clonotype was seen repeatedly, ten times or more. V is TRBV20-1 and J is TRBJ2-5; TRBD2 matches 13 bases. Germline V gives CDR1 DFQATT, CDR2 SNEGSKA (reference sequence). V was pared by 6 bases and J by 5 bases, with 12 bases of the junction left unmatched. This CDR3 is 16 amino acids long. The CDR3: CSARGLAGVVSETQYF. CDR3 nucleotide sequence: TGCAGTGCCCGTGGACTAGCGGGAGTAGTATCGGAGACCCAGTACTTC.

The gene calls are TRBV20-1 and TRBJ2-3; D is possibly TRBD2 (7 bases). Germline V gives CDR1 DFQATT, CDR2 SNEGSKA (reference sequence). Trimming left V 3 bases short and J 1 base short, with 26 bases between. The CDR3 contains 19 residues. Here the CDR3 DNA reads TGCAGTGCTAGGGTTACTGTCGGGGGGCCCTTATCTGGCACAGATACGCAGTATTTT. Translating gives CSARVTVGGPLSGTDTQYF.